This T cell receptor (beta chain) was identified during a study of regulatory T cells in long-lasting Graves disease (dated by TCRdb to about 2021). Notes on the research overall: Persistent Graves' disease meant more than 5 years of antithyroid drug treatment with TSH receptor autoantibodies that stayed positive. Peripheral blood TCR sequencing and RNA sequencing compared persistent Graves' disease patients with newly diagnosed Graves' disease patients. The study was registered as a clinical trial and conducted in China. A total of 33 samples underwent TCR sequencing: about 13 from persistent and 20 from newly diagnosed Graves' disease patients. Antithyroid drugs had been taken for approximately 10 years on average by persistent Graves' disease patients in the clinical cohort.

Reading the label with the study, this specimen's time point is: persistent/refractory GD, antithyroid drugs over 5 years with positive TRAb. For both TCR sequencing and RNA sequencing, RNA was extracted from PBMCs using TRIzol. Graves' disease was diagnosed according to American Thyroid Association guidelines. Patients for the study were recruited at an endocrinology department in Xi'an, China. Each patient gave approximately 8.8 milliliters of peripheral blood, collected in an EDTA anticoagulant tube. Ficoll Paque Plus density gradient separation was used to isolate PBMCs, and no further T cell sorting was performed. An Agilent 2100 Bioanalyzer and agarose gel were used to check RNA quality, and a NanoDrop 2000 was used to measure RNA concentration. For this clonotype: This clone's antigen is unknown. The junction departs from the called germline gene at one end, perhaps through a read error.

The receptor library was made with multiplex PCR. Sequencer: Illumina HiSeq 4000. CDR3 regions were amplified by Arm-PCR with iRepertoire HTBI primers to construct TCR beta libraries. PCR products were gel purified before sequencing. In the source study's methods: Across samples, about 63 TRBV and around 15 TRBJ segments were identified and used for gene usage analysis of CDR3 amino acid clonotypes. Filtered high-quality paired reads were merged into contigs using COPE and FqMerger. BLAST was used to align contigs to the IMGT TRBV, TRBD and TRBJ reference genes, and CDR3 was defined following IMGT. Any clonotype with a frequency above 0.1% was classified as a highly expanded clone. Shannon entropy served as the measure of repertoire diversity, while the Gini coefficient captured V-J evenness. A clonotype was considered public if more than one individual shared it. TCRdb applied fastp at Q25 and MiXCR to the public reads, then kept only in-frame beta chains. Records with the same CDR3 protein are collapsed into one entry carrying the most frequent genes and DNA. These V and J calls are TCRdb output, not the study's own analysis. The sample profile shows around 400,000 distinct CDR3 sequences; 21% of them were found once. The top ten clonotypes cover around an eighth of the sample.

Overall results and qualifications from the work: As a limitation, the authors acknowledged that the small sample size may reduce accuracy. Patients with persistent disease shared more public clonotypes (over 2,500) than newly diagnosed patients did (around 1,000). TRBV28, TRBJ1-2 and TRBJ2-5 were preferentially used in persistent disease, while TRBV20-1 and TRBJ2-1 were favored in newly diagnosed disease. Sequencing and analysis were limited to the TCR beta chain. Lower TCR Shannon entropy and fewer highly expanded clones were observed in persistent Graves' disease patients than in newly diagnosed patients, which suggested clonal expansion. Because the primary lesion, thyroid tissue, could not be accessed, the study looked at peripheral blood alone.

CDR1 is given as PRHDT and CDR2 as FYEKMQ, both from the germline V gene (reference sequence). Measured from the cysteine to the phenylalanine, the CDR3 is 13 residues long. CDR3 DNA is the only sequence kept; it has 39 bases, read in frame from the first base. The V gene is TRBV13 and the J gene is TRBJ2-3, with no confident D gene call. The sequences come from peripheral blood mononuclear cells (PBMCs), collected when the disease was refractory, from a patient treated with antithyroid drugs. The TCR was taken from a female donor with Graves disease. The CDR3 reads as follows: CASSLESTDTQYF. The DNA sequence is as follows: TGTGCCAGCAGTTTAGAAAGCACAGATACGCAGTATTTT.